These 23 T cell receptor beta chains were all obtained from the same sample, sequenced in a study of blood T cell repertoires in COVID-19. Sequencing used immunoSEQ multiplex PCR; TCRdb keeps in-frame clones, though not all of them. This sample has over 65,000 clones; roughly 90% occur once, and the top ten carry under 6%. The sequenced material came from peripheral blood. Every receptor here comes from a man aged 45-60 years with active COVID-19.

In its sample, this clone was seen once. The chain carries TRBV13 and TRBJ1-4; D gene unclear. Deletions cut 0 bases from V and 0 bases from J, with 14 bases between. There are 18 residues in the CDR3. Germline assignment: CDR1 PRHDT and CDR2 FYEKMQ (reference sequence). The CDR3: CASSLGLLWAATNEKLFF. In DNA, the CDR3 is TGTGCCAGCAGCTTAGGCCTATTGTGGGCTGCAACTAATGAAAAACTGTTTTTT.

The chain joins TRBV4-1 to TRBJ2-7; the D gene is possibly TRBD1 (6 bases). Looked up from germline, CDR1 is MGHRA and CDR2 is YSYEKL. Deletions cut 0 bases from V and 3 bases from J, with 9 bases between. The CDR3 has 14 amino acids. CDR3 in DNA: TGCGCCAGCAGCCAAGATCCACAGGGCTACGAGCAGTACTTC. Translating gives CASSQDPQGYEQYF.

The gene calls are TRBV7-2 and TRBJ1-3; no reliable D call. Trimming stripped 0 bases from V and 7 bases from J, with 10 bases between. This CDR3 spans 14 amino acids. CDR1 and CDR2 (germline): SGHTA, FQGNSA. The DNA for the CDR3 is TGTGCCAGCAGCTTAGCACCGGGTGGTAACACCATATATTTT. The encoded protein is CASSLAPGGNTIYF.

The V gene is TRBV5-5, the J gene TRBJ1-1; no firm D call. Germline-derived CDR1 and CDR2 are SGHKS and YYEKEE (reference sequence). The V and J ends lost 2 bases and 5 bases respectively, with 4 bases between them. CDR3 size: 11 residues. CDR3 sequence reads: CASSLTTEAFF. DNA of the CDR3: TGTGCCAGCAGCTTAACAACTGAAGCTTTCTTT.

V gene TRBV9 combines with J gene TRBJ2-5, with TRBD2 matching over 8 bases. This CDR3 contains 15 residues. V trimming: 4 bases; J trimming: 1 base; junction bases outside the gene matches: 6. Germline V gives CDR1 SGDLS, CDR2 YYNGEE. The CDR3 region has the DNA TGTGCCAGCAGCCCCATAGCGGGATTCCAAGAGACCCAGTACTTC. Protein sequence: CASSPIAGFQETQYF.

For this clone: The junction departs from germline at one end; a sequencing error may be responsible. The chain uses TRBV5-1 and TRBJ2-1; D is perhaps TRBD1 (6 bases). Germline loops: CDR1 SGHRS, CDR2 YFSETQ. CDR3 length equals 12 residues. In DNA, the CDR3 is TGCGCCAGCAGCTTGGATCGGACAGAGCTGTTCTTC. This codes for CASSLDRTELFF.

This sequence joins TRBV5-4 and TRBJ2-1; tentatively, D is TRBD2 (6 bases). This CDR3 is 16 amino acids long. Germline lookup yields CDR1 SGHNT and CDR2 YYREEE (reference sequence). Trimming left V 7 bases short and J 3 bases short, with 20 bases between. The CDR3 DNA sequence: TGTGCCAGCGGACTACTCCTAGCGTCCGACTACAATGAGCAGTTCTTC. Its translation: CASGLLLASDYNEQFF.

CDR3 nucleotides: TGTGCCAGCAGCCCCGACAGAAACACCATATATTTT. Translation gives CASSPDRNTIYF. The chain couples TRBV28 to TRBJ1-3; D uncertain. Germline V CDR1 and CDR2: MDHEN, SYDVKM. The CDR3 is made up of 12 amino acids. V lost 6 bases and J lost 5, with 8 bases in between.

The J gene is TRBJ1-6, the V gene TRBV28; D is perhaps TRBD1 (6 bases). V dropped 11 bases and J dropped 9 bases, with 17 bases sitting between them. The CDR3 sequence is 13 residues long. Germline CDR1 reads MDHEN; CDR2 reads SYDVKM. The CDR3 region has the DNA TGTGCCTCCCGGGACATGGAGGTTTCACCCCTCCACTTT. Its protein product is CASRDMEVSPLHF.

The count of this clone is one. CDR3 sequence: CASSGQQGFNQPQHF. The CDR3, as DNA: TGCGCCAGCAGCGGCCAACAGGGATTCAATCAGCCCCAGCATTTT. The rearrangement uses TRBV4-1 and TRBJ1-5; TRBD1 might be the D (6 bases). The V end lost 5 bases, the J end lost 3 bases, and 14 bases lay between the germline ends. The length of the CDR3 is 15 residues. Looked up from germline, CDR1 is MGHRA and CDR2 is YSYEKL.

The chain links TRBV4-1 to TRBJ2-3, with 7 bases aligning to TRBD1. The CDR3 runs to 16 residues. The V segment lost 4 bases and the J segment 3 bases; nucleotides outside the gene matches: 10. Germline-derived CDR1 and CDR2 are MGHRA and YSYEKL. The CDR3 is CASSRTGTVRTDTQYF. In DNA form, the CDR3 reads TGCGCCAGCAGCCGGACCGGGACAGTAAGAACAGATACGCAGTATTTT.

This sequence joins TRBV19 and TRBJ2-1, with 11 bases fitting TRBD2. V gave up 7 bases and J gave up 7 bases; unmatched junction bases: 6. Germline V gives CDR1 LNHDA, CDR2 SQIVND (reference sequence). The CDR3 totals 14 residues. In nucleotides, the CDR3 is TGTGCCAGTACACTAGCGGGGGCGATGAATGAGCAGTTCTTC. It is translated as CASTLAGAMNEQFF.

The J gene is TRBJ2-3, the V gene TRBV25-1, with 9 positions matching TRBD2. Trimming at V came to 4 bases and at J to 2 bases, leaving 10 bases not matched to a gene. The CDR3 extends over 17 amino acids. Germline V gene lookup returns CDR1 MGHDK and CDR2 SYGVNS. The CDR3 DNA follows: TGTGCCAGCAGTGGAGGCGGCGGGAGGGACTACACAGATACGCAGTATTTT. This encodes CASSGGGGRDYTDTQYF.

This clone showed up just a few times. J is TRBJ1-2 and V is TRBV16; TRBD1 matches at 8 bases. The CDR3 spans 13 residues. The junction had 1 base not matched to a gene; V was cut back by 5 bases and J by 2 bases. CDR1 and CDR2 (germline): KGHSY, FQNENV. The CDR3 is CASSGDRNYGYTF. The CDR3 coding sequence is TGTGCCAGCAGCGGGGACAGGAACTATGGCTACACCTTC.

The genes are TRBV7-2 and TRBJ2-2, with D tentatively TRBD1 (6 bases). The ends were cut back, 4 bases at V and 6 bases at J, with 9 bases in the middle. The length of the CDR3 is 13 residues. Germline values: CDR1 SGHTA, CDR2 FQGNSA. The CDR3 sequence: CASSYRTAGELFF. The CDR3 nucleotides read TGTGCCAGCAGCTACCGGACAGCCGGGGAGCTGTTTTTT.

The CDR3 sequence is CASSLHRERHEQYF. The CDR3 DNA follows: TGTGCCAGCAGCTTGCACAGGGAGAGACACGAGCAGTACTTC. The rearrangement links TRBV5-6 to TRBJ2-7; tentative D call: TRBD1 (6 bases). Deletions cut 1 base from V and 5 bases from J, with 13 bases between. Germline V gene data show CDR1 as SGHDT and CDR2 as YYEEEE. The CDR3 has 14 residues.

This clone appeared a few times. The chain carries TRBV19 and TRBJ1-2, with a possible D match to TRBD1 (5 bases). V was cut by 5 bases and J by 6 bases, with 10 bases left in between. The CDR3 totals 12 residues. From germline, CDR1 is LNHDA and CDR2 SQIVND (reference sequence). This chain's CDR3 is CASSGAQDGYTF. The CDR3 DNA follows: TGTGCCAGTAGTGGGGCCCAAGATGGCTACACCTTC.

The chain recombines TRBV28 with TRBJ2-7; maybe TRBD1 (6 bases). Germline V lookup: CDR1 MDHEN, CDR2 SYDVKM. This CDR3 is built from 14 residues. V was trimmed by 6 bases and J by 6 bases, leaving 18 bases between them. CDR3 sequence (DNA): TGTGCCAGCAGCTGGGGATCAGGGGAGCTCGAGCAGTACTTC. Amino acid sequence: CASSWGSGELEQYF.

V usage is TRBV28 and J usage is TRBJ1-2; no clear D. V lost 4 bases and J 7 bases, leaving 10 bases between the germline ends. The germline gives CDR1 MDHEN, CDR2 SYDVKM. This CDR3 has 12 amino acids. The DNA of the CDR3 is TGTGCCAGCAGTTCCTTATCGGTTGGCTACACCTTC. This codes for CASSSLSVGYTF.

The count of this clone is one. The rearrangement uses TRBV28 and TRBJ2-3; 10 bases fit TRBD2. This CDR3 is 17 amino acids long. V was clipped by 1 base and J by 4 bases; unmatched bases: 8. The germline gives CDR1 MDHEN, CDR2 SYDVKM. The CDR3 reads CASSLYPSGGASDTQYF. The CDR3, as DNA: TGTGCCAGCAGTTTATACCCGAGCGGGGGGGCGTCAGATACGCAGTATTTT.

The rearrangement uses TRBV5-1 and TRBJ1-4, with unresolved D. V gave up 0 bases and J gave up 2 bases, with 11 bases separating them. Germline CDR1 and CDR2: SGHRS and YFSETQ. This CDR3 comprises 16 residues. CDR3 sequence: CASSLAGGRTNEKLFF. The CDR3 coding sequence is TGCGCCAGCAGCTTGGCCGGAGGGCGGACTAATGAAAAACTGTTTTTT.

V is TRBV15 and J is TRBJ1-3; 10 bases align to TRBD1. In germline, CDR1 is LNHNV, CDR2 YYDKDF (reference sequence). This CDR3 has 16 amino acids. V lost 1 base to trimming and J lost 1 base; unmatched junction nucleotides: 1. As DNA, the CDR3 is TGTGCCACCAGCAGAGGGGACAGGGGTTCTGGAAACACCATATATTTT. Its protein is CATSRGDRGSGNTIYF.

The chain uses TRBV6-5 and TRBJ2-3; TRBD1 is a possible D gene (6 bases). Germline lookup yields CDR1 MNHEY and CDR2 SVGAGI. V shed 4 bases and J shed 7 bases, with 12 bases lying between them. CDR3 length: 13 residues. The CDR3 region has the DNA TGTGCCAGCAGTTCACGAGGGGGAAATACGCAGTATTTT. Translating gives CASSSRGGNTQYF.